A selection of T cell receptor beta chains follows, all from one sample in a study of blood T cell repertoires in COVID-19. Method: immunoSEQ multiplex PCR; TCRdb's copy keeps in-frame clones and lacks some. The table includes roughly 180,000 clones, roughly 77% detected once. The source material was peripheral blood. The source of these receptors is a woman aged 80 or over with COVID-19, enrolled during active disease. CDR3s include the opening cysteine and the closing phenylalanine or tryptophan. D genes are given only for firm matches. Not every row has a clone size; where given, it reads once, few, many or a size class.

j_call clone_size v_call d_call cdr3_aa cdr3_nt
TRBJ1-2 once TRBV27 NA CASSSGGIYGYTF TGTGCCAGCAGCTCCGGGGGGATCTATGGCTACACCTTC
TRBJ2-2 NA TRBV7-6 TRBD1 CASSHGGTGSNTGELFF TGTGCCAGCAGCCACGGAGGGACAGGGTCGAACACCGGGGAGCTGTTTTTT
TRBJ1-1 NA TRBV3-1/TRBV3-2 NA CASSQEGGITEAFF TGTGCCAGCAGCCAAGAAGGGGGAATCACTGAAGCTTTCTTT
TRBJ1-5 NA TRBV21-1 NA CARDKGGNGNQPQHF TGTGCCAGAGATAAAGGGGGTAACGGGAATCAGCCCCAGCATTTT
TRBJ1-1 few TRBV7-8 NA CASGRPEVTEAFF TGTGCCAGCGGGAGACCAGAAGTCACTGAAGCTTTCTTT
TRBJ1-4 NA TRBV27 TRBD1 CASRTGRITNEKLFF TGTGCCAGCAGGACAGGGAGAATAACTAATGAAAAACTGTTTTTT
TRBJ1-3 NA TRBV9 NA CASSVASSGNTIYF TGTGCCAGCAGCGTAGCCAGCTCTGGAAACACCATATATTTT
TRBJ2-1 NA TRBV5-6 NA CASSLGRLAIPNEQFF TGTGCCAGCAGCTTGGGGCGTCTAGCCATTCCCAATGAGCAGTTCTTC
TRBJ2-3 NA TRBV2 NA CASSEGYTDTQYF TGTGCCAGCAGTGAAGGCTACACAGATACGCAGTATTTT
TRBJ2-1 NA TRBV9 TRBD2 CASSVIGASGEQFF TGTGCCAGCAGCGTAATCGGGGCTAGCGGTGAGCAGTTCTTC
TRBJ2-7 NA TRBV5-1 NA CASSLRPGYEQYF TGCGCCAGCAGCTTGAGACCGGGTTACGAGCAGTACTTC
TRBJ1-6 NA TRBV4-3 NA CASSQAPPGESSYNSPLHF TGCGCCAGCAGCCAAGCCCCCCCGGGGGAGAGCTCCTATAATTCACCCCTCCACTTT
TRBJ2-3 NA TRBV5-6 TRBD2 CASSLVRGTTDTQYF TGTGCCAGCAGCTTGGTGCGGGGGACCACAGATACGCAGTATTTT